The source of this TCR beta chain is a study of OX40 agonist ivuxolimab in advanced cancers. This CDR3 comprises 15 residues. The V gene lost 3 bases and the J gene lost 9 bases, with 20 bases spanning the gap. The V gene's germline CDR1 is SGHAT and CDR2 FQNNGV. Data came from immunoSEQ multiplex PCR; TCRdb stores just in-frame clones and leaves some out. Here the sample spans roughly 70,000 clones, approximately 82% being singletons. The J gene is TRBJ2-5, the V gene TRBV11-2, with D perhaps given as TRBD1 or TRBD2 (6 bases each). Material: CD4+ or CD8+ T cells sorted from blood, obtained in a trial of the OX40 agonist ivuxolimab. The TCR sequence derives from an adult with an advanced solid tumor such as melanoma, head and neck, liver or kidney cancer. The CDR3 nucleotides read TGTGCCAGCAGCTTCGGGCTAGCGAGGGGGAAGGCCCAGTACTTC. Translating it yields CASSFGLARGKAQYF.